The rows below give T cell receptor beta chains drawn from one sample of a study of CD8+ T cells in alopecia areata. The data were produced by immunoSEQ multiplex PCR, yet TCRdb's version contains in-frame clones alone and is incomplete. The sample contains approximately 300,000 clones, about 62% of which appear only once. The sequenced sample was CD4+ T cells sorted from blood, obtained at week 24, from a patient treated with tofacitinib. The receptor source for this set is a human donor with alopecia areata. CDR3s include the opening cysteine and the closing phenylalanine or tryptophan. The D gene is left open where the match is weak. Part of the rows lack a size; the others show once, few, many or a class for expanded clones.

clone size | J gene | V gene | D gene | CDR3 DNA | CDR3 protein
NA | TRBJ2-1 | TRBV30 | TRBD2 | TGTGCCTGGAGCCTAGCGGGGGCGGACAATGAGCAGTTCTTC | CAWSLAGADNEQFF
few | TRBJ2-7 | TRBV6-5 | TRBD1 | TGTGCCAGCAGCCGCGGACAGGGCTCCTACGAGCAGTACTTC | CASSRGQGSYEQYF
NA | TRBJ2-3 | TRBV6-1 | TRBD1 | TGTGCCAGCAGTGAAAGAGAGGACAGGTTATTT | CASSEREDRLF
few | TRBJ1-6 | TRBV5-1 | NA | TGCGCCAGCAGCTTGGACGGCTCCGGGATGAATTCACCCCTCCACTTT | CASSLDGSGMNSPLHF
few | TRBJ1-2 | TRBV10-3 | NA | TGTGCCATCAAAGGCAGGGATGTGGATGGCTACACCTTC | CAIKGRDVDGYTF
NA | TRBJ1-6 | TRBV30 | NA | TGTGCCTGGAGTGTGGACCTTAGCCTCCACTTT | CAWSVDLSLHF
NA | TRBJ2-5 | TRBV30 | NA | TGTGCCTGGAGTGTACAGGGCGAGACCCAGTACTTC | CAWSVQGETQYF
NA | TRBJ2-2 | TRBV29-1 | NA | TGCAGCCTTAGGGACGGCACCGGGGAGCTGTTTTTT | CSLRDGTGELFF
NA | TRBJ2-3 | TRBV5-1 | NA | TGCGCCAGCAGCGTGGACAGATCTAGCACAGATACGCAGTATTTT | CASSVDRSSTDTQYF
NA | TRBJ1-1 | TRBV29-1 | NA | TGCAGCGTGGAGGCCCGGGTCGCCCCAGCTCAAGCTTTCTTT | CSVEARVAPAQAFF
NA | TRBJ1-2 | TRBV6-6 | TRBD1 | TGTGCCAGCAGTTACGGTCACAGGGGGCTTGGCTACACCTTC | CASSYGHRGLGYTF
few | TRBJ2-7 | TRBV29-1 | NA | TGCAGCGTGGCGCTGCGGTACGAGCAGTACTTC | CSVALRYEQYF
few | TRBJ2-6 | TRBV14 | NA | TGTGCCAGCTCTTCTGGGGCCAACGTCCTGACTTTC | CASSSGANVLTF
NA | TRBJ1-5 | TRBV5-6 | TRBD1 | TGTGCCAGCAGCTCCGGGACAGGGATCCAACAGCCCCAGCATTTT | CASSSGTGIQQPQHF
few | TRBJ2-1 | TRBV29-1 | TRBD2 | TGCAGCGAACTGGAGGCGGGACTACACCACAATGAGCAGTTCTTC | CSELEAGLHHNEQFF
NA | TRBJ1-6 | TRBV30 | NA | TGTGCCTGGCTACGGACAGTCAATTCACCCCTCCACTTT | CAWLRTVNSPLHF
NA | TRBJ2-2 | TRBV30 | NA | TGTGCCTGGAGTGGGAGCTTAACCGGGGAGCTGTTTTTT | CAWSGSLTGELFF
NA | TRBJ2-1 | TRBV30 | TRBD1 | TGTGCCTGGAGACGACAGGGAGATGGTAGTGAGCAGTTCTTC | CAWRRQGDGSEQFF